This T cell receptor beta chain came from a study of blood T cell repertoires in COVID-19. Study summary: COVID-19 samples from acute and convalescent phases originated in the United States, Italy and Spain. T cells, B-cell-depleted T cells, or PBMCs supplied cDNA or gDNA.

Per the original methods: Amplification of reference gene primers was used by the study to estimate nucleated cell counts. Generated by immunoSEQ multiplex PCR, the TCRdb table keeps only in-frame clones and is missing some. V and J calls and clone size are copied from that table; D and trimming were computed from the DNA. The table has roughly 160,000 clones, approximately 86% seen once; the top ten hold 6.5% to 7.5%. CDR1 and CDR2 (germline): KGHSH, LQKENI. The CDR3 covers 13 residues. The V end lost 0 bases, the J end lost 6 bases, and 8 bases lay between the germline ends. This receptor was identified in an elderly man with COVID-19, enrolled during active disease. Specimen: peripheral blood. This sequence joins TRBV18 and TRBJ1-1; a weak D match, TRBD1 (6 bases). CDR3 region: CASSPPDRAEAFF. The CDR3 DNA follows: TGTGCCAGCTCACCACCGGACAGAGCTGAAGCTTTCTTT.